This TCR beta chain was found in a study of blood T cell repertoires in COVID-19. In the study overall: Collection of acute and convalescent COVID-19 samples took place in the United States, Italy and Spain. T cells, B-cell-depleted T cells, or PBMCs provided the cDNA or gDNA that served as material.

Original methodology: Amplification of reference gene primers provided the estimated nucleated cell counts. Clones were sequenced by immunoSEQ multiplex PCR, and TCRdb holds only the in-frame ones, with some missing. Clone size and the V and J calls come from that table; the DNA yielded D and trimming. Among roughly 200,000 clones listed, about 86% were seen once. This clone appeared once. Germline values: CDR1 SGHDT, CDR2 YYEEEE. The CDR3 totals 12 residues. Trimming removed 3 bases at V and 10 bases at J, with 11 bases between. The receptor comes from a man younger than 35 with active or convalescent COVID-19. Sequences were obtained from peripheral blood. The chain recombines TRBV5-6 with TRBJ2-1; TRBD2 is a possible D gene (6 bases). The CDR3 loop is CASSWGLDEQFF. The CDR3 DNA follows: TGTGCCAGCAGCTGGGGACTCGACGAGCAGTTCTTC.